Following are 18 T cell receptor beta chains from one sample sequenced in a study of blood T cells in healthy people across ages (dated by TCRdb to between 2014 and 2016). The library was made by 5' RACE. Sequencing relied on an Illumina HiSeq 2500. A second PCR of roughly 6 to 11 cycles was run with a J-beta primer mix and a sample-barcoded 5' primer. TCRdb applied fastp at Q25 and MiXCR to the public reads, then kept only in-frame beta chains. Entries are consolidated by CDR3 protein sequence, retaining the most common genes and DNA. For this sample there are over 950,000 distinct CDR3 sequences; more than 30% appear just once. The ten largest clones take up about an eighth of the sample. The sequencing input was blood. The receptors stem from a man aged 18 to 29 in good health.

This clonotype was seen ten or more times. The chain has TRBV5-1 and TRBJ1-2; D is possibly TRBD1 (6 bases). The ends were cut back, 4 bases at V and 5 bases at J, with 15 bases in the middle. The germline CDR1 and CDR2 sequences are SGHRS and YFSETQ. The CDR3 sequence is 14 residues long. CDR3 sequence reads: CASSTGQTIYGYTF. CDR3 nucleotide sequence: TGCGCCAGCAGCACAGGACAGACCATTTATGGCTACACCTTC. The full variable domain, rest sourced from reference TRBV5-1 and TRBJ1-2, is KAGVTQTPRYLIKTRGQQVTLSCSPISGHRSVSWYQQTPGQGLQFLFEYFSETQRNKGNFPGRFSGRQFSNSRSEMNVSTLELGDSALYLCASSTGQTIYGYTFGSGTRLTVV.

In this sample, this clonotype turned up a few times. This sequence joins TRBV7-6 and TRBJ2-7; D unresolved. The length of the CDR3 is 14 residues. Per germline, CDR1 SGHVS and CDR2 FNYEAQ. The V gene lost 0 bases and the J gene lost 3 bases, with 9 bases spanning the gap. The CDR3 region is CASSLAAAGYEQYF. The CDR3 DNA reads TGTGCCAGCAGCTTAGCGGCAGCAGGCTACGAGCAGTACTTC.

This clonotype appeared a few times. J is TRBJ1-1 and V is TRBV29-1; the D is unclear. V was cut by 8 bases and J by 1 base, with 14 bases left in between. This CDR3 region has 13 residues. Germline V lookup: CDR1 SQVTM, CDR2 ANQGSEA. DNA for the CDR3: TGCAGCTTTTTCCGGAGAGAGAACACTGAAGCTTTCTTT. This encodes CSFFRRENTEAFF.

CDR3 loop: CASSGGDKAFF. CDR3 DNA sequence: TGTGCCAGCAGTGGAGGTGACAAAGCTTTCTTT. The rearrangement joins TRBV25-1 to TRBJ1-1; D remains ambiguous. The CDR3 totals 11 residues. V was pared by 4 bases and J by 9 bases, with 9 bases between. CDR1 is MGHDK and CDR2 is SYGVNS in the germline V gene.

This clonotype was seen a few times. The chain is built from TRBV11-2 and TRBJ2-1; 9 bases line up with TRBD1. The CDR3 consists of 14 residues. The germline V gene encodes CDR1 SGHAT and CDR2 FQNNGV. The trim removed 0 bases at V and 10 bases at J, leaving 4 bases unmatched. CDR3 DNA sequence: TGTGCCAGCAGCTTAGAACCCACAGGGGGCGAGCAGTTCTTC. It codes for CASSLEPTGGEQFF.

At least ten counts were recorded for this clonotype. The CDR3 is CASSPEYEQYF. CDR3 DNA: TGTGCCAGCTCACCCGAATACGAGCAGTACTTC. The V call is TRBV18, the J call TRBJ2-7; no definite D call. This CDR3 is built from 11 residues. CDR1 KGHSH and CDR2 LQKENI come from the germline V gene. V was pared by 3 bases and J by 4 bases, with 4 bases between.

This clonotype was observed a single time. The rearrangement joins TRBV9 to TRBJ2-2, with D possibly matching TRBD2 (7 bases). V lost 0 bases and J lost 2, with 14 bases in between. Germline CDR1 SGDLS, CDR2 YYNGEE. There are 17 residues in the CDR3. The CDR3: CASSVAGGGGNTGELFF. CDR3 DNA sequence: TGTGCCAGCAGCGTAGCTGGGGGCGGGGGAAACACCGGGGAGCTGTTTTTT.

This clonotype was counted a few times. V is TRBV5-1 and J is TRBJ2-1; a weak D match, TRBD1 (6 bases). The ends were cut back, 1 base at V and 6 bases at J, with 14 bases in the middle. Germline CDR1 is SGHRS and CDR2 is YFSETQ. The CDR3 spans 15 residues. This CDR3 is CASSLSLQGANEQFF. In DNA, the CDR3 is TGCGCCAGCAGCTTGTCCTTACAGGGCGCCAATGAGCAGTTCTTC.

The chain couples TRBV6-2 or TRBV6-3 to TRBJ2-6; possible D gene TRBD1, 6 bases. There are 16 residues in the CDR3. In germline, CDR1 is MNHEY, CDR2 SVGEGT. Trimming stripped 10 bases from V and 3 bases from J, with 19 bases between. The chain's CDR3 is CATLNRTGFGANVLTF. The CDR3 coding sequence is TGTGCCACCCTTAACCGCACAGGGTTTGGGGCCAACGTCCTGACTTTC.

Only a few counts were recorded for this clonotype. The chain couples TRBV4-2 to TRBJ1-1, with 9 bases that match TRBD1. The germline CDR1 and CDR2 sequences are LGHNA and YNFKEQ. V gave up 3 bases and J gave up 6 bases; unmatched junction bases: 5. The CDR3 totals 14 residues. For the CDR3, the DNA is TGTGCCAGCAGCCAGGACAGGGGCCGCGCTGAAGCTTTCTTT. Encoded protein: CASSQDRGRAEAFF.

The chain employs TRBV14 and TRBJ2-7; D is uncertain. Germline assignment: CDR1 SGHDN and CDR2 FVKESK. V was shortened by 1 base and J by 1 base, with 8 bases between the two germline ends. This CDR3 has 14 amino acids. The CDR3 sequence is CASSQGQRSYEQYF. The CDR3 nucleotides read TGTGCCAGCAGCCAAGGGCAGCGATCCTACGAGCAGTACTTC.

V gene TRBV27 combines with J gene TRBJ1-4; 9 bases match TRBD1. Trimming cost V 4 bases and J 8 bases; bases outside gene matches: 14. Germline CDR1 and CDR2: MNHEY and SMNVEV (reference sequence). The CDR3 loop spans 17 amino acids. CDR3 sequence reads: CASSYSFLDRGGEKLFF. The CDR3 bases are TGTGCCAGCAGTTACTCCTTTCTCGACAGGGGGGGGGAAAAACTGTTTTTT.

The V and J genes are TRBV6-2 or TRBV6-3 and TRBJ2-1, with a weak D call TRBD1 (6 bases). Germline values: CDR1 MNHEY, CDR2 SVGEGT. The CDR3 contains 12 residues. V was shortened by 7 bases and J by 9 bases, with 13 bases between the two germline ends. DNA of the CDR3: TGTGCCAGCACCTTTGGGGGCAGTGAGCAGTTCTTC. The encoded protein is CASTFGGSEQFF.

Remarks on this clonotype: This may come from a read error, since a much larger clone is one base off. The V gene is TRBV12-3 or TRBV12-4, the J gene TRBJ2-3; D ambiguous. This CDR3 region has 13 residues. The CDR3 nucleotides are TGTGTCAGCAGCAAAGGTGGCAGTCCCTCGCAGTATTTT. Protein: CVSSKGGSPSQYF.

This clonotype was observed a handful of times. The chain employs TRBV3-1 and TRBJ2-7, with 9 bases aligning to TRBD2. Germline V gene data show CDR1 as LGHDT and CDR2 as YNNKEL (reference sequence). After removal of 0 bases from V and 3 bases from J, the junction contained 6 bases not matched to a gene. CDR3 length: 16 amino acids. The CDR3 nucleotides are TGTGCCAGCAGCCAAGATTGGGGTAGCGGGAGCTACGAGCAGTACTTC. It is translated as CASSQDWGSGSYEQYF.

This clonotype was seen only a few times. The CDR3 bases are TGTGCCAGCAGTATAGACATGGTGGGAGAGACCCAGTACTTC. It codes for CASSIDMVGETQYF. The chain couples TRBV2 to TRBJ2-5; D gene uncertain. The ends were cut back, 5 bases at V and 4 bases at J, with 14 bases in the middle. CDR3 size: 14 residues. CDR1 is SNHLY, CDR2 FYNNEI, per germline. The complete variable domain, with remaining parts taken from reference TRBV2 and TRBJ2-5, reads EPEVTQTPSHQVTQMGQEVILRCVPISNHLYFYWYRQILGQKVEFLVSFYNNEISEKSEIFDDQFSVERPDGSNFTLKIRSTKLEDSAMYFCASSIDMVGETQYFGPGTRLLVL.

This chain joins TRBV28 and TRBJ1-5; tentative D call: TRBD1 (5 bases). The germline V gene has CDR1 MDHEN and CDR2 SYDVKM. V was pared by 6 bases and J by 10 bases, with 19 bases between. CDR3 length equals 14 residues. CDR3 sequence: CASRGDRHVYPQHF. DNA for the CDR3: TGTGCCAGCAGGGGAGACAGACACGTTTATCCCCAGCATTTT.

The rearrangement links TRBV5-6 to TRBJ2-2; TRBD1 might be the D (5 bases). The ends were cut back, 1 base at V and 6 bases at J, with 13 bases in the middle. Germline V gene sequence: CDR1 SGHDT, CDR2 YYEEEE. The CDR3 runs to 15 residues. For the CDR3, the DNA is TGTGCCAGCAGCTTGCAAGGGGCTAACGCCGGGGAGCTGTTTTTT. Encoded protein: CASSLQGANAGELFF.